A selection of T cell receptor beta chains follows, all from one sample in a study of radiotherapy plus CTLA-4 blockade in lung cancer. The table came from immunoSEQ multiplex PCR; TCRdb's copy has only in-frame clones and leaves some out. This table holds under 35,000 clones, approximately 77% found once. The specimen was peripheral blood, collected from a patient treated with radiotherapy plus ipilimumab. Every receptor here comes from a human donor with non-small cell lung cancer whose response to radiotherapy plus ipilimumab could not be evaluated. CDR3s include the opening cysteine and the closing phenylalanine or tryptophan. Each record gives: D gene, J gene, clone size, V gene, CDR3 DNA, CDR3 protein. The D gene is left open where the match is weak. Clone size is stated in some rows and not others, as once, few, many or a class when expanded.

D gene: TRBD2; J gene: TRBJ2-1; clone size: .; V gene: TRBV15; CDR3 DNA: TGTGCCACCAGCAGAGACAGCGGACTAGCGGGAGAGTTTGAGCAGTTCTTC; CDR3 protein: CATSRDSGLAGEFEQFF
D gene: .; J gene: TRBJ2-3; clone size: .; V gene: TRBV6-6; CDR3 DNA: TGTGCCAGCAGACCGAGAACAGATACGCAGTATTTT; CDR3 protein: CASRPRTDTQYF
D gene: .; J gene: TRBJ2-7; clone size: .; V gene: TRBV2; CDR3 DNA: TGTGCCAGAAGACAGACTAGTTCCTACGAGCAGTACTTC; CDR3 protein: CARRQTSSYEQYF
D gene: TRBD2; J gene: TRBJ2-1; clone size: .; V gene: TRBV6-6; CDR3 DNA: TGTGCCAGCAGTTCCCGACTAGCCAACGGTTACAATGAGCAGTTCTTC; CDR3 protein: CASSSRLANGYNEQFF
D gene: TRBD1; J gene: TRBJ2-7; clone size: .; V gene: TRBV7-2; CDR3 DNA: TGTGCCAGCAGCTTCCGACAGGGCTCCTACGAGCAGTACTTC; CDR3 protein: CASSFRQGSYEQYF
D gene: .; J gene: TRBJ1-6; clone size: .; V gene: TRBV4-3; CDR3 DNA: TGCGCCAGCAGCCAAGATCCCGGGGGGCGATCACCCCTCCACTTT; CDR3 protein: CASSQDPGGRSPLHF
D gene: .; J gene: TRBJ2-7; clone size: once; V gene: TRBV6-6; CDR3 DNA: TGTGCCATCCTCGGGGGGCCGAGGGGCGAGCAGTACTTC; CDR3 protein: CAILGGPRGEQYF
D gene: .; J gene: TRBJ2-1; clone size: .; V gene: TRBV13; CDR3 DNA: TGTGCCAGCAGCGTCGAGAGTGAGCAGTTCTTC; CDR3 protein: CASSVESEQFF
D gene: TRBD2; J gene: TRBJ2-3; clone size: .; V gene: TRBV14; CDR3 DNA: TGTGCCAGCAGCCAAGTAGAACTAGCGGGAGTGGATACGCAGTATTTT; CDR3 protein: CASSQVELAGVDTQYF
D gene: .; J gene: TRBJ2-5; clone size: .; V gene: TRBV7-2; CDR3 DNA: TGTGCCAGCAGCTCGGGGTGGGTCACGGAGACCCAGTACTTC; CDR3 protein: CASSSGWVTETQYF
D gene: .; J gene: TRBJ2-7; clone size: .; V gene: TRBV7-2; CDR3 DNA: TGTGCCAGCAGCTTTCGCACGACAGTCTACTACGAGCAGTACTTC; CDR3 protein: CASSFRTTVYYEQYF
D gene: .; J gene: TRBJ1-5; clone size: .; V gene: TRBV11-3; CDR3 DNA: TGTGCCAGCAGCCCTGTAGTGTGTCAGCCCCAGCATTTT; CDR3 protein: CASSPVVCQPQHF
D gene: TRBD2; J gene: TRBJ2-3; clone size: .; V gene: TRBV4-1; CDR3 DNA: TGCGCCAGCAGCCAAGGGGCCCTGACTAGCGGGAGATGGGGTACGCAGTATTTT; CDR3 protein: CASSQGALTSGRWGTQYF
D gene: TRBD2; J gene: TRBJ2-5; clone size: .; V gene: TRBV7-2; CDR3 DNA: TGTGCCAGCAGCTTTGAGGGAGGGTTAGTCGGGGAGACCCAGTACTTC; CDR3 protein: CASSFEGGLVGETQYF
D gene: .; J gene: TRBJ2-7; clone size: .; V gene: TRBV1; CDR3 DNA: TGCCCCAGCAGCCCACACGAGCCACTAGCGGGAGGGGCGGAGGAGCAGTACTTC; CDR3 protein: CPSSPHEPLAGGAEEQYF
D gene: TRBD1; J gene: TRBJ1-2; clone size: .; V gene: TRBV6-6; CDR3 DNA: TGTGCCAGCAGTTACTCTACAGGGGGCCTCTATGGCTACACCTTC; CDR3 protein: CASSYSTGGLYGYTF
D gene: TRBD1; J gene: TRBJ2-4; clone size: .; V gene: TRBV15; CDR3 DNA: TGTGCCACCAGCGGAAGGACAGGGGAGGCCAAAAACATTCAGTACTTC; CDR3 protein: CATSGRTGEAKNIQYF
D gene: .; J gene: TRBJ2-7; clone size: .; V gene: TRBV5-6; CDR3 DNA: TGTGCCAGCAGTAAGAGCTCCTACGAGCAGTACTTC; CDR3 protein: CASSKSSYEQYF
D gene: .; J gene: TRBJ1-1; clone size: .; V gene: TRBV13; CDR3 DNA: TGTGCCAGCAGCTTCCCCGGGACTTACCCTGAAGCTTTCTTT; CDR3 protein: CASSFPGTYPEAFF
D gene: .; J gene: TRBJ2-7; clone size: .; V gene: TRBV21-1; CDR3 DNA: TGTGCCAGCAGCAATGGTCCTAGCGGGAGGCCCTCGTCCTACGAGCAGTACTTC; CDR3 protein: CASSNGPSGRPSSYEQYF
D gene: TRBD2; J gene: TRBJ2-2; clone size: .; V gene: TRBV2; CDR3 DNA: TGTGCCAGCAGTGGTACGGGGGGGGCCGGGGAGCTGTTTTTT; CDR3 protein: CASSGTGGAGELFF
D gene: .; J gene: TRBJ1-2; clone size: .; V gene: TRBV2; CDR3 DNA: TGTGCCAGCAAGGCGGGGACTAACTATGGCTACACCTTC; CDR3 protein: CASKAGTNYGYTF
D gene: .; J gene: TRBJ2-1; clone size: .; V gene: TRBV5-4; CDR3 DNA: TGTGCCAGCGGGTTGGGCGGGGCTAGCTCCTACAATGAGCAGTTCTTC; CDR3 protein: CASGLGGASSYNEQFF
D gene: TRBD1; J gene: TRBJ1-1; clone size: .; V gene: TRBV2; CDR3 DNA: TGTGCCAGCAGCGACAGGGCGCCAGTTGGCGAAGCTTTCTTT; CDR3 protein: CASSDRAPVGEAFF
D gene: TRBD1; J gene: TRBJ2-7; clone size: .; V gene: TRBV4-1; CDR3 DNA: TGCGCCAGCAGCCAAGTTCCGGGACAGGGGCGATACGAGCAGTACTTC; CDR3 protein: CASSQVPGQGRYEQYF
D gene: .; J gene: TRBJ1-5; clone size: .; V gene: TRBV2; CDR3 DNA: TGTGCCAGCAGCAGGACGGGGGGAAGCAATCAGCCCCAGCATTTT; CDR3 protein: CASSRTGGSNQPQHF
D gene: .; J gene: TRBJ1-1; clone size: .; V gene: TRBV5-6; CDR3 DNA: TGTGCCAGCAGCCGGAGGGTCGGTGAAGCTTTCTTT; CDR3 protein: CASSRRVGEAFF
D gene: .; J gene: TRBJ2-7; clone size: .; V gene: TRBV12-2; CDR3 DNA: TGTGCAAGTCGCTCTACCTCCCGGGACAGCTCCTACGAGCAGTACTTC; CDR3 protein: CASRSTSRDSSYEQYF
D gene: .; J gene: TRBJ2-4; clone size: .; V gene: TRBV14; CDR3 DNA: TGTGCCAGCAGCCAAGGGGGCACCGGGCACCAAAACATTCAGTACTTC; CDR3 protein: CASSQGGTGHQNIQYF
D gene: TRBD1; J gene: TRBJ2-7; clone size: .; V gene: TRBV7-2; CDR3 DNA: TGTGCCAGCAGCTTATTCCAGGGGGCGTACGAGCAGTACTTC; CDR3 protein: CASSLFQGAYEQYF
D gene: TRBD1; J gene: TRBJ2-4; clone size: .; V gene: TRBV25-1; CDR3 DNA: TGTGCCAGCCCCCCTGGTAGGGGGCGATTCGGAACAAACATTCAGTACTTC; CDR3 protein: CASPPGRGRFGTNIQYF
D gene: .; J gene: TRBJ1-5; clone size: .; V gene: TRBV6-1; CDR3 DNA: TGTGCCAGCAGTGAAGTTAACAGGGCAAATCAGCCCCAGCATTTT; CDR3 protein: CASSEVNRANQPQHF
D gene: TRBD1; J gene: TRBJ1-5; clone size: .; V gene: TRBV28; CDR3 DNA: TGTGCCAGCAGCGTCCCGGGACAGAGACATAGCAATCAGCCCCAGCATTTT; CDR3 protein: CASSVPGQRHSNQPQHF
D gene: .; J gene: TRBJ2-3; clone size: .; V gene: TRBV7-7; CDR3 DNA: TGTGCTAGCAGCTTGGGCCCAACGTTGGGTACAGATACGCAGTATTTT; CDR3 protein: CASSLGPTLGTDTQYF
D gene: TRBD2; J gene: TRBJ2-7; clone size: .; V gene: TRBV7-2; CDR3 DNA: TGTGCCAGCAGCTTAGCGCTAGCGGGAGGAGGCGAGCAGTACTTC; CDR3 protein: CASSLALAGGGEQYF
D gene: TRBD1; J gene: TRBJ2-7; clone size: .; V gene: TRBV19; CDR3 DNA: TGTGCCAGTAGTCCCTGGGAAATACAGGGGATTCCCTACGAGCAGTACTTC; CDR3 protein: CASSPWEIQGIPYEQYF
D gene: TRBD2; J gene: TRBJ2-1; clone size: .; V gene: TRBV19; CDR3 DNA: TGTGCCAGTAGTATAGAGGGTGTTAGGCTAGCGGGGTACAATGAGCAGTTCTTC; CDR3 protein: CASSIEGVRLAGYNEQFF
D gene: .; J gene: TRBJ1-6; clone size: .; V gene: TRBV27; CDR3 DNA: TGTGCCAGTGCACAGAGTGAGAATTCACCCCTCCACTTT; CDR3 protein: CASAQSENSPLHF
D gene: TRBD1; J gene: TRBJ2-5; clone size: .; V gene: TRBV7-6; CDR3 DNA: TGTGCCAGCAGCCTCGTCCGGGACAGGCAAGAGACCCAGTACTTC; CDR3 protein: CASSLVRDRQETQYF
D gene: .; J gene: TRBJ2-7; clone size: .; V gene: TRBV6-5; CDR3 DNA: TGTGCCAGCAGAGACCCTGGAGGGATCACCTACGAGCAGTACTTC; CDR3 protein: CASRDPGGITYEQYF
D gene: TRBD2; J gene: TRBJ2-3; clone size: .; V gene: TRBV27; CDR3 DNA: TGTGCCAGCAGTTCCTCAGCGGGAGGGCCATACACAGATACGCAGTATTTT; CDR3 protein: CASSSSAGGPYTDTQYF
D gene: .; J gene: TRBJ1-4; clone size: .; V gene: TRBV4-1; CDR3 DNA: TGCGCCAGCAGCCAAGGGGGGCGACTGCTTAATGAAAAACTGTTTTTT; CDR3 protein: CASSQGGRLLNEKLFF
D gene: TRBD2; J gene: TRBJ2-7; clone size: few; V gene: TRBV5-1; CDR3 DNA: TGCGCCAGCAGCTTCGCGGGAGAAAGGTCCTACGAGCAGTACTTC; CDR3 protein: CASSFAGERSYEQYF
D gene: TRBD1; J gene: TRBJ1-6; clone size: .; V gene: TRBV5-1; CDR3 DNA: TGCGCCAGCAGCAGGACAGGGAACAGGGATTCACCCCTCCACTTT; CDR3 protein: CASSRTGNRDSPLHF
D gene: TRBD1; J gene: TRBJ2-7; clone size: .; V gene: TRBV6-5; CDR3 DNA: TGTGCCAGCAGACGACAGGGCCGCTACGAGCAGTACTTC; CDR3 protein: CASRRQGRYEQYF
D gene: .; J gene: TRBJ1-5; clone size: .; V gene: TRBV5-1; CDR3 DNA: TGCGCCAGCAGCGCCGGGAGCAATCAGCCCCAGCATTTT; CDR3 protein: CASSAGSNQPQHF
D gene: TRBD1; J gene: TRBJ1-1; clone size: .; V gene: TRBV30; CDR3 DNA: TGTGCCTGGAGTTTTATGGGACAGACTGAAGCTTTCTTT; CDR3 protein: CAWSFMGQTEAFF